The text below deals with one TCR beta chain. Its antigen remains unknown. Between the trimmed V and J ends, which lost 5 bases and 5 bases, there was a span of 16 bases. Germline V CDR1 and CDR2: SGHTA, FQGNSA. The CDR3 totals 14 residues. This entry is derived from a study of cytomegalovirus exposure and HLA in healthy donors. General observations from the study: Trimming of TCR beta V- and J-genes showed a link, identified in a later analysis, to a missense DCLRE1C variant. A highly shared variant cluster was judged a likely technical artifact.

Each donor was healthy, and each was a bone marrow donor. The PCR contained 60 Vbeta and 13 Jbeta primers. TCRdb keeps only in-frame clones here, not all; method: immunoSEQ multiplex PCR. The profile covers fewer than 150,000 clones, with less than 85% appearing a single time and almost 7% taken by the ten largest. This receptor was taken from a man aged 40-50 years in good health and CMV-seropositive. The chain recombines TRBV7-2 with TRBJ2-7; TRBD2 is a possible D gene (6 bases). Input material: PBMCs. CDR3 bases: TGTGCCAGCAGCCTGGCGAGGGCGGGGAACGAGCAGTACTTC. This translates into CASSLARAGNEQYF.